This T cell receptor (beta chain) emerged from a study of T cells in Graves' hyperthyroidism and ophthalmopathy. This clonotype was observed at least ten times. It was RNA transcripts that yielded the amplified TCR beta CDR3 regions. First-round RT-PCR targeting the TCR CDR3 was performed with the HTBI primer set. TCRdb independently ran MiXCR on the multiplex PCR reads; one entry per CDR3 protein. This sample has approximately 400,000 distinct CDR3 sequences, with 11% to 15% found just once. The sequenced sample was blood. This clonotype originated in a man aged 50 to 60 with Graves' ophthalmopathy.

The CDR3: CATSPGGLAVTYEQYF. The DNA for the CDR3 is TGTGCCACCAGCCCCGGGGGACTAGCGGTAACCTACGAGCAGTACTTC. The chain couples TRBV15 to TRBJ2-7; 11 bases match TRBD2. Germline CDR1 LNHNV, CDR2 YYDKDF (reference sequence). The V and J ends lost 5 bases and 2 bases, in that order; junction bases with no gene match: 8. The CDR3 has 16 amino acids.